Below, one TCR beta chain is given with its context. Its cognate antigen is unknown. These data come from a study of cytomegalovirus exposure and HLA in healthy donors. Overall study context: An earlier analysis found some 100 million unique TCR beta sequences from 150 million to 200 million T cells. The study, taken as a whole, reports: An Asian-associated ancestry cluster reportedly showed fewer N-insertions than the approximately 620-donor mean in a later analysis. With later analysis, a missense DCLRE1C variant became linked to TCR beta V- and J-gene trimming.

Use of 60 Vbeta and 13 Jbeta primers characterized the PCR. This table comes from immunoSEQ multiplex PCR, and its TCRdb copy is limited to in-frame clones, with some not included. Of 130,000 or so clones detected, approximately 76% appear once; the ten largest clones hold about 2%. This CDR3 has 16 amino acids. With 3 bases clipped from V and 2 bases from J, the junction kept 9 bases outside the gene matches. The germline V gene has CDR1 LNHDA and CDR2 SQIVND (reference sequence). This receptor was taken from a middle-aged man in good health and CMV-seronegative. The chain employs TRBV19 and TRBJ2-7; 8 bases are shared with TRBD2. The sequenced sample consisted of PBMCs. Written as DNA, the CDR3 is TGTGCCAGTAGTATCGGAGTCGGGGGGGGACCCTACGAGCAGTACTTC. It codes for CASSIGVGGGPYEQYF.